The 9 T cell receptor beta chains in this list originate from one sample, sequenced in a study of human T cells and chemical hapten exposure (dated by TCRdb to the early 2020s). In light of the paper, this sample's time point label describes: patch test 2, 6 weeks after DPC sensitization. This sample's treatment or condition label indicates: therapeutic diphenylcyclopropenone sensitization with weekly scalp DPC. Receptor libraries were prepared by RACE. Sequenced using a NextSeq 500. The public reads were quality trimmed at Q25 with fastp and then assembled into clones with MiXCR by TCRdb, keeping productive beta chains. For every CDR3 protein sequence, its rows merge into one entry that carries the most common genes and DNA. In all, the sample holds more than 90,000 distinct CDR3 sequences, and over 10% of those were seen once. Together, the top ten hold more than 3% of the sample. The specimen was whole blood, collected in connection with sensitization to the hapten diphenylcyclopropenone (DPC). The receptors originated from a woman aged 40 to 50 with alopecia areata. Some clones in this sample may be carry-over from other donors' samples.

The chain employs TRBV29-1 and TRBJ1-2; the match to TRBD1 covers 9 bases. V dropped 7 bases and J dropped 7; count of bases not matched to a gene: 7. CDR1 and CDR2 from the germline V gene are SQVTM and ANQGSEA. CDR3 length: 12 amino acids. The CDR3 protein is CSARTGVLGYTF. Here the CDR3 DNA reads TGCAGCGCCAGGACAGGGGTCCTTGGCTACACCTTC.

Ten or more counts support this clonotype. The chain combines TRBV28 with TRBJ2-5; D not certain. Germline V gene data show CDR1 as MDHEN and CDR2 as SYDVKM. V lost 2 bases and J lost 5, with 21 bases in between. The CDR3 has 17 residues. CDR3 nucleotides: TGTGCCAGCAGTTTAGGGCGGTGGGGTTCCGCCAAGGAGACCCAGTACTTC. Translated: CASSLGRWGSAKETQYF.

This clonotype was observed at least ten times. The chain carries TRBV19 and TRBJ2-4; no firm D call. The length of the CDR3 is 15 residues. In germline, CDR1 is LNHDA, CDR2 SQIVND (reference sequence). V was cut by 0 bases and J by 9 bases, with 15 bases left in between. The CDR3 DNA reads TGTGCCAGTAGTATAGATCTATCCCAGGATGGCATTCAGTACTTC. Its protein is CASSIDLSQDGIQYF.

This clonotype turned up a few times. The V and J genes are TRBV28 and TRBJ2-3; 8 bases map to TRBD2. Germline CDR1 is MDHEN and CDR2 is SYDVKM. The length of the CDR3 is 17 residues. Germline trimming cut 5 bases from V and 4 bases from J; bases unmatched to any gene: 14. This chain's CDR3 is CASSRSTGTSVADTQYF. Written as DNA, the CDR3 is TGTGCCAGCAGTAGGAGTACCGGGACTAGTGTAGCAGATACGCAGTATTTT.

The chain joins TRBV7-8 to TRBJ1-5; D might be TRBD1 (5 bases). Germline V gene data show CDR1 as SGHVS and CDR2 as FQNEAQ. V gave up 3 bases and J gave up 1 base, with 10 bases separating them. The CDR3 length is 15 residues. The chain's CDR3 is CASSFEGRSNQPQHF. CDR3 DNA sequence: TGTGCCAGCAGCTTCGAGGGACGGAGCAATCAGCCCCAGCATTTT. The whole variable domain, filled in from reference TRBV7-8 and TRBJ1-5, reads GAGVSQSPRYKVAKRGQDVALRCDPISGHVSLFWYQQALGQGPEFLTYFQNEAQLDKSGLPSDRFFAERPEGSVSTLKIQRTQQEDSAVYLCASSFEGRSNQPQHFGDGTRLSIL.

About this clonotype: A single base separates this from a much larger clone, so it may be a read error. The genes are TRBV7-2 and TRBJ2-2; unclear D gene. This CDR3 comprises 13 residues. Germline-derived CDR1 and CDR2 are SGHTA and FQGNSA. The V end was cut by 5 bases, the J end by 6 bases, with 10 bases between. CDR3 protein: CASSAHGSGELFF. Here the CDR3 DNA reads TGTGCCAGCAGCGCCCACGGTTCCGGGGAGCTGTTTTTT.

This clonotype was counted many times. The J gene is TRBJ1-5, the V gene TRBV6-2 or TRBV6-3; TRBD1 is a possible D gene (6 bases). This CDR3 has 10 residues. V lost 8 bases to trimming and J lost 7 bases, with 6 bases between them. CDR1 is MNHEY and CDR2 is SVGEGT in the germline V gene. CDR3 residues: CASGGQPQHF. CDR3 coding DNA: TGTGCCAGCGGGGGCCAGCCCCAGCATTTT.

The J gene is TRBJ1-1, the V gene TRBV12-3 or TRBV12-4; the D is unclear. With 1 base removed from V and 2 bases from J, the gap between germline ends came to 5 bases. The CDR3 runs 13 residues. CDR3 nucleotides: TGTGCCAGCAGTTTAGTCAGAAACACTGAAGCTTTCTTT. Its protein is CASSLVRNTEAFF.

The J gene is TRBJ2-1, the V gene TRBV7-2, with a weak D call TRBD2 (6 bases). V was clipped by 3 bases and J by 0 bases, with 21 bases between them. This CDR3 has 19 residues. CDR1 and CDR2 (germline): SGHTA, FQGNSA. The CDR3 DNA follows: TGTGCCAGCAGCTTTTTGGACAACATGGGGGGAAGCTCCTACAATGAGCAGTTCTTC. Translating gives CASSFLDNMGGSSYNEQFF.